Presented here are 24 T cell receptor beta chains from one specimen sequenced in a study of naive and memory T cell subsets. Both TRBC1 and TRBC2 were covered by a beta constant-region primer of two equimolar oligonucleotides. MiXCR, applied by TCRdb to the UMI-ligation and nested PCR reads, yields one record per CDR3 protein. The sample includes under 150,000 distinct CDR3 sequences, 17% of them seen just once. Material for sequencing was naive CD4+ T cells from blood. These receptors came from a human donor in good health.

This clonotype turned up a few times. CDR3 loop: CASRPRRSSREKLFF. The CDR3 nucleotides are TGTGCCAGCAGGCCAAGACGCAGTTCAAGGGAAAAACTGTTTTTT. This chain connects TRBV6-1 to TRBJ1-4, with unresolved D. The CDR3 is made up of 15 amino acids. Trimming removed 6 bases at V and 8 bases at J, with 19 bases between. Germline loops: CDR1 MNHNS, CDR2 SASEGT.

This clonotype was seen at least ten times. The gene calls are TRBV7-3 and TRBJ2-2, with D unclear. CDR3 size: 13 residues. The V end was cut by 4 bases, the J end by 4 bases, with 7 bases between. Germline assignment: CDR1 SGHTA and CDR2 FQGTGA. This CDR3 is CASSSQITGELFF. For the CDR3, the DNA is TGTGCCAGCAGCTCACAGATCACCGGGGAGCTGTTTTTT.

This clonotype came up a few times. This chain joins TRBV3-1 and TRBJ2-7, with 7 positions matching TRBD1. The CDR3 consists of 15 residues. Trimming cost V 4 bases and J 1 base; bases outside gene matches: 7. Germline values: CDR1 LGHDT, CDR2 YNNKEL (reference sequence). The CDR3 is CASSLQGVGSYEQYF. The CDR3 nucleotides are TGTGCCAGCAGCCTCCAGGGGGTAGGGTCCTACGAGCAGTACTTC.

This clonotype was counted a few times. V and J are TRBV20-1 and TRBJ1-5, with D perhaps matching TRBD1 (6 bases). The germline V and J ends were trimmed by 1 base and 4 bases, with 11 bases remaining between them. The CDR3 runs 14 residues. CDR1 and CDR2 (germline): DFQATT, SNEGSKA (reference sequence). CDR3 amino acids: CSARAITGNQPQHF. The CDR3 coding sequence is TGCAGTGCTAGAGCAATCACAGGGAATCAGCCCCAGCATTTT.

This clonotype was picked up a small number of times. The chain recombines TRBV20-1 with TRBJ1-1; 8 nucleotides align to TRBD1. Germline CDR1 is DFQATT and CDR2 is SNEGSKA (reference sequence). V gave up 6 bases and J gave up 4 bases; unmatched junction bases: 7. The CDR3 runs to 13 residues. CDR3 region: CSAMGQVSTEAFF. Written as DNA, the CDR3 is TGCAGTGCAATGGGACAGGTGAGCACTGAAGCTTTCTTT.

The chain couples TRBV6-5 to TRBJ2-1, with TRBD2 matching 7 bases. Unmatched junction bases numbered 9, after V lost 0 bases and J lost 7 bases. The CDR3 extends over 16 amino acids. The germline gives CDR1 MNHEY, CDR2 SVGAGI. DNA of the CDR3: TGTGCCAGCAGTTACTCTGGGGGGGGAGGGTTGAATGAGCAGTTCTTC. Translated, it gives CASSYSGGGGLNEQFF.

This chain uses TRBV19 with TRBJ2-3; D possibly corresponds to TRBD2 (6 bases). With 7 bases removed from V and 6 bases from J, the gap between germline ends came to 20 bases. Germline CDR1 LNHDA, CDR2 SQIVND (reference sequence). This CDR3 is 15 amino acids long. The CDR3 is CASKHRAGPADTQYF. In DNA, the CDR3 is TGTGCCAGTAAGCATCGAGCGGGCCCCGCGGATACGCAGTATTTT.

This clonotype was seen at least ten times. The chain employs TRBV9 and TRBJ2-7, with D unclear. The CDR3 spans 13 residues. Looked up from germline, CDR1 is SGDLS and CDR2 is YYNGEE. The V and J ends lost 1 base and 6 bases respectively, with 11 bases between them. In DNA, the CDR3 is TGTGCCAGCAGCGTAATGGGGTCTGCCGAGCAGTACTTC. Residues: CASSVMGSAEQYF.

In its sample, this clonotype was seen many times. V and J are TRBV28 and TRBJ2-7, with 11 bases fitting TRBD2. Per germline, CDR1 MDHEN and CDR2 SYDVKM. V lost 8 bases, J lost 0 bases, and 6 bases stayed unmatched. CDR3 length: 15 residues. CDR3 amino acids: CASATSGVSSYEQYF. The CDR3 DNA reads as TGTGCCAGCGCGACTAGCGGGGTGAGCTCCTACGAGCAGTACTTC.

There are a few counts of this clonotype. The rearrangement joins TRBV4-1 to TRBJ1-2; D not certain. The CDR3 runs to 12 residues. CDR1 and CDR2 (germline): MGHRA, YSYEKL. Trimming left V 1 base short and J 8 bases short, with 8 bases between. This chain's CDR3 is CASSQALGGYTF. DNA of the CDR3: TGCGCCAGCAGCCAAGCACTGGGAGGCTACACCTTC.

The table lists this clonotype with a few counts. The V and J genes are TRBV20-1 and TRBJ2-3; TRBD1 is a possible D gene (5 bases). The germline V gene encodes CDR1 DFQATT and CDR2 SNEGSKA (reference sequence). The CDR3 runs to 14 residues. V was shortened by 8 bases and J by 2 bases, with 17 bases between the two germline ends. The CDR3 spells CSLIQAVDTDTQYF. For the CDR3, the DNA is TGCAGTCTCATACAGGCTGTCGACACAGATACGCAGTATTTT.

The rearrangement links TRBV10-2 to TRBJ2-7, with D perhaps matching TRBD1 (5 bases). This CDR3 is 15 amino acids long. Germline-derived CDR1 and CDR2 are WSHSY and SAAADI. V lost 6 bases and J 2 bases, leaving 17 bases between the germline ends. The CDR3 loop is CASRAGQGRTYEQYF. CDR3 nucleotide sequence: TGCGCCAGCAGGGCCGGGCAGGGCAGGACCTACGAGCAGTACTTC.

With regard to this clonotype: One end of the junction fails to match germline, which may point to a read error. The chain combines TRBV11-2 with TRBJ1-1; no definite D call. This CDR3 region has 16 residues. Germline V lookup: CDR1 SGHAT, CDR2 FQNNGV. The CDR3 nucleotides are TGTGCCAGCAGCTTACGAGGAGGGCGAGGGAACGCTGAAGCTTTCTTT. The encoded protein is CASSLRGGRGNAEAFF.

The chain combines TRBV5-1 with TRBJ2-2; the D is unclear. The CDR3 sequence is 12 residues long. V lost 5 bases and J 4 bases, leaving 6 bases between the germline ends. CDR1 is SGHRS and CDR2 is YFSETQ in the germline V gene. CDR3 residues: CASRSSTGELFF. The CDR3 DNA is TGCGCCAGCAGGTCTAGCACCGGGGAGCTGTTTTTT.

The table lists this clonotype with a few counts. The J gene is TRBJ2-7, the V gene TRBV5-1, with D tentatively TRBD1 or TRBD2 (6 bases each). Trimming took 1 base from V and 5 from J, leaving 16 bases between them. This CDR3 has 15 residues. CDR1 is SGHRS, CDR2 YFSETQ, per germline. CDR3 in DNA: TGCGCCAGCAGCTTGTATGGGGGGCTACAGGACGAGCAGTACTTC. Translation: CASSLYGGLQDEQYF.

This clonotype was seen more than once but under ten times. This chain links TRBV28 with TRBJ2-7, with 9 bases aligning to TRBD1. Germline values: CDR1 MDHEN, CDR2 SYDVKM. This CDR3 has 18 amino acids. The trim removed 4 bases at V and 4 bases at J, leaving 17 bases unmatched. The CDR3 sequence: CASSSLSGTGNIFYEQYF. Here the CDR3 DNA reads TGTGCCAGCAGTTCCCTCTCTGGGACAGGGAACATCTTTTACGAGCAGTACTTC.

The rearrangement links TRBV12-3 or TRBV12-4 to TRBJ1-1; no firm D call. The CDR3 loop spans 12 amino acids. V lost 6 bases, J lost 5 bases, and 10 bases lay in between. CDR3 residues: CASSPRETEAFF. For the CDR3, the DNA is TGTGCCAGCAGCCCACGAGAGACTGAAGCTTTCTTT.

This clonotype was seen a few times. The rearrangement links TRBV7-3 to TRBJ2-1; 8 nucleotides line up with TRBD1. The germline V gene encodes CDR1 SGHTA and CDR2 FQGTGA. The CDR3 runs 15 residues. Trimming cost V 4 bases and J 10 bases; bases outside gene matches: 12. In DNA, the CDR3 is TGTGCCAGCAGCTCGCCCGGGACAGGAACGAGGGAGCAGTTCTTC. Translation gives CASSSPGTGTREQFF.

The V gene is TRBV5-1, the J gene TRBJ2-1, with a weak D call TRBD1 (6 bases). Germline V lookup: CDR1 SGHRS, CDR2 YFSETQ. Between the trimmed V and J ends, which lost 0 bases and 9 bases, there was a span of 10 bases. This CDR3 is built from 13 residues. CDR3 region: CASSLGQVGEQFF. CDR3 DNA: TGCGCCAGCAGCTTGGGACAGGTTGGTGAGCAGTTCTTC.

This clonotype was observed a handful of times. V and J are TRBV7-9 and TRBJ1-2; 8 nucleotides match TRBD1. V shed 8 bases and J 2 bases; nucleotides not matched to a gene: 7. Germline values: CDR1 SEHNR, CDR2 FQNEAQ (reference sequence). The CDR3 length is 14 residues. CDR3 sequence: CASGSWTGNYGYTF. CDR3 coding DNA: TGTGCCAGCGGGTCCTGGACAGGGAACTATGGCTACACCTTC.

The gene calls are TRBV15 and TRBJ2-1, with TRBD2 as a possible D gene (5 bases). The V gene lost 3 bases and the J gene lost 9 bases, with 18 bases spanning the gap. Germline V gives CDR1 LNHNV, CDR2 YYDKDF (reference sequence). The length of the CDR3 is 15 residues. CDR3 nucleotides: TGTGCCACCAGCAGGACCTTTAAAACGGGAAGTGAGCAGTTCTTC. Translating it yields CATSRTFKTGSEQFF.

This clonotype was seen more than once but under ten times. The rearrangement joins TRBV12-3 or TRBV12-4 to TRBJ2-1; 12 nucleotides match TRBD1. The CDR3 consists of 16 residues. The junction had 12 bases not matched to a gene; V was cut back by 8 bases and J by 7 bases. The CDR3 loop reads CASSPEGQGAGNEQFF. The CDR3 nucleotides are TGTGCCAGCTCACCGGAGGGACAGGGGGCTGGGAATGAGCAGTTCTTC.

In this sample, this clonotype turned up a few times. The gene calls are TRBV7-2 and TRBJ2-4; 7 bases are shared with TRBD2. Trimming cost V 6 bases and J 1 base; bases outside gene matches: 12. The CDR3 is 17 amino acids. Germline V gene data show CDR1 as SGHTA and CDR2 as FQGNSA. This CDR3 reads CASSQRISSGAKNIQYF. In DNA form, the CDR3 reads TGTGCCAGCAGTCAGAGGATCAGTAGCGGGGCCAAAAACATTCAGTACTTC.

This chain connects TRBV7-9 to TRBJ1-4, with D possibly matching TRBD1 (6 bases). Trimming cost V 4 bases and J 4 bases, with 16 bases left between them. This CDR3 has 16 amino acids. Germline CDR1 is SEHNR and CDR2 is FQNEAQ (reference sequence). The CDR3 DNA reads TGTGCCAGCAGCTATGATTTTTCCAGGGGTAATGAAAAACTGTTTTTT. This codes for CASSYDFSRGNEKLFF.